This TCR beta chain stems from a study of shared clonotypes between healthy human individuals (dated by TCRdb to the early 2020s). For the study in its entirety: The cohort comprised a couple of women and a few men aged 18 to 49 years. For each donor, CD4 naive and CD4 memory were each given three plates, CD8 naive was given two plates, and CD8 memory was given one plate. Blood TCR repertoires of about five healthy adults were deeply sequenced to estimate repertoire size and the extent of clonotype sharing between individuals. To increase sequencing depth and limit assay-specific biases, TCR repertoire library preparation and sequencing were carried out by different laboratories using diverse techniques. Leukapheresis yielded between about 0.9 and 8.9 billion PBMCs per donor. The paper as a whole reports these results and caveats: Even with the large sequencing depth, rarefaction of the sorted-subset datasets indicated that sequencing was incomplete. Higher generation probabilities were observed for clonotypes shared by all four sorted-subset donors than for non-shared clonotypes. Approximately 5% of naive CD4, around 3.5% of naive CD8, about 2.4% of memory CD4, and 0.35% to 0.4% of memory CD8 clonotypes were shared across a few donors. Sampling was limited to blood, and TCR repertoires in tissue likely differ from TCR repertoires in blood. Pairwise subsampling indicated that sequencing depth was expected to affect the degree of clonotype sharing among donors. Estimated clonotype richness was generally larger for naive than for memory subsets. The small number of donors limited the genetic and exposure-history diversity represented.

Healthy HIV-negative adults with no recently reported acute infections or vaccinations were included as donors. Every donor was a Caucasian adult living in Nashville, Tennessee, USA. CD4+ T cells were enriched through magnetic negative selection, after which naive cells were positively selected on CD45RA and the remaining negative fraction served as the memory subset. After blood collection by leukapheresis, PBMCs were isolated using Ficoll-Histopaque density gradient centrifugation and then cryopreserved in the vapor phase of liquid nitrogen. Purity and quantity of every magnetically sorted T cell population were checked by analytical flow cytometry. Genomic DNA was isolated from every sorted fraction and measured by UV absorbance on a Nanodrop 2000c. For this clone: Its antigen is currently not known. The junction and the germline gene differ at one end; a read error may be behind it.

The CDR3 covers 17 residues, taking in both the cysteine and the phenylalanine. Kept here is only the CDR3 DNA, which spans 51 bases and is read in frame from base 1. Taken from the germline V gene (reference sequence), the CDR1 and CDR2 loops are MNHEY and SMNVEV. Using the deep immunoSEQ assay, TCR CDR3 regions were amplified from genomic DNA by multiplex PCR. Extracted genomic DNA from each cell subset was distributed evenly across all wells of several immunoSEQ 96-well plates, and each plate was treated as a replicate. For sorted subsets, roughly 0.2 ug genomic DNA, equal to some 28,000 T cell genomes, was loaded into each replicate PCR. Purified libraries were measured with a Qubit 3.0 fluorometer, size-checked on a Bioanalyzer 2100, and measured again with the KAPA Library Quantification kit. A separate single-read 150-cycle Illumina NextSeq 550 flow cell was used to sequence each immunoSEQ 96-well plate. The study's own analysis went as follows. Because the immunoSEQ output included only junctional sequences and no quality scores, the filtering could not be the same as the filtering used for full-length reads. To assign V/J genes and CDR3, sequences were annotated using PyIR, a Python wrapper for IgBLAST v1.9, with IMGT germline references. Reads were removed for weak V/J assignments (E-value above 1e-6), missing CDR3, stop codons, out-of-frame junctions, or ambiguous translated residues. V3J clonotypes were defined as sequences sharing the same inferred V gene, J gene, and CDR3 amino acid sequence. Percentage overlap between repertoires was computed as shared unique clonotypes divided by the size of the smaller repertoire. Three approaches were used to assess repertoire richness: RTK rarefaction, the Chao1 estimator, and Recon v2.1 estimates of unobserved clonotypes. OLGA was used to compute generation probabilities for all TCRbeta clonotypes that the gDNA method yielded from four donors. What TCRdb holds here is the immuneACCESS table cut down to in-frame rearrangements. Part of the clones is not present; checked against another copy, under half of the missing clones reflect an unresolved V gene, and the others are unexplained. V and J calls and clone size are those listed in that table; D and trimming were worked out from the DNA. This sample lists 2 million to 2.5 million clones; around 95% were detected once. The top ten hold roughly 0.13% of the sample.

Recombination connected TRBV27 to TRBJ1-2, and TRBD1 matches 9 of the central bases. The clonotype comes from a man in his late teens or twenties in good health. Input material: naive CD4+ T cells sorted from blood. This specimen's cell subset or site label, per the study, means: CD45RA+ positively selected. Here the CDR3 is given as CASSLGQGFRGIYGYTF. Here is the DNA: TGTGCCAGCAGTTTAGGACAGGGGTTCCGGGGTATCTATGGCTACACCTTT.